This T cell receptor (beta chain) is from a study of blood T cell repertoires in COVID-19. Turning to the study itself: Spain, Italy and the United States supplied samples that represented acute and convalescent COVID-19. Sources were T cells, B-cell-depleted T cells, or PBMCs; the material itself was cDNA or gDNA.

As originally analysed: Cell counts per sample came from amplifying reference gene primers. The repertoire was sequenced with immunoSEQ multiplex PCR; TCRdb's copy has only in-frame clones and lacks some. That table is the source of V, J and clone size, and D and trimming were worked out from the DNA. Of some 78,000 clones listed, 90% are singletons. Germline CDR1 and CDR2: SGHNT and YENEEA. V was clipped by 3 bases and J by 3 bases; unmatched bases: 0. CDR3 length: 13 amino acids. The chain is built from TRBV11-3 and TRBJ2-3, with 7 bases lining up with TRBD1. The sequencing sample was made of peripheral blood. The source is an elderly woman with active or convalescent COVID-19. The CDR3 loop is CASSLTGTDTQYF. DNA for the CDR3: TGTGCCAGCAGCTTGACAGGGACAGATACGCAGTATTTT.